This T cell receptor (beta chain) was documented in a study of cytomegalovirus exposure and HLA in healthy donors. As to this clone: The antigen is undetermined.

The germline gives CDR1 SEHNR, CDR2 FQNEAQ (reference sequence). The CDR3 loop spans 13 amino acids. Trimming removed 0 bases from V and 14 bases from J; junction bases left unmatched: 7. The study's findings and limits: Cytomegalovirus status was reportedly diagnosed by the classifier with high sensitivity and specificity.

Primers included in the PCR were 60 Vbeta and 13 Jbeta primers. The protocol was immunoSEQ multiplex PCR, while the TCRdb copy is restricted to in-frame clones and leaves out a portion. The data hold approximately 100,000 clones, with around three quarters observed a single time. The chain uses TRBV7-9 and TRBJ2-5; 9 bases are a match to TRBD2. Sequenced sample: PBMCs. The TCR originated in a woman in her forties or fifties in good health and CMV-seropositive. CDR3 sequence: CASSLAGGGAEYF. The CDR3 coding sequence is TGTGCCAGCAGCTTAGCTGGCGGGGGGGCAGAATACTTC.